A single sample is the source of the 18 T cell receptor beta chains below, sequenced in a study of blood T cell repertoires in COVID-19. Only in-frame clones appear in the TCRdb table, and some are missing; sequencing was by immunoSEQ multiplex PCR. The sample lists around 160,000 clones, roughly 88% occurring once. Sequenced sample: peripheral blood. The receptors stem from a woman aged 55-70 years with COVID-19, enrolled during active disease.

The chain combines TRBV6-6 with TRBJ1-6; a possible D gene is TRBD1 (5 bases). Trimming cost V 8 bases and J 4 bases, with 15 bases left between them. From germline, CDR1 is MNHNY and CDR2 SVGAGI (reference sequence). This CDR3 is 15 amino acids long. CDR3 DNA: TGTGCCAGCCTGATGGTTGGGGCTTATAATTCACCCCTCCACTTT. Its protein is CASLMVGAYNSPLHF.

CDR3 residues: CASSQDRQSNEQFF. The CDR3 nucleotides are TGCGCCAGCAGCCAAGATCGCCAGTCCAATGAGCAGTTCTTC. This rearrangement joins TRBV4-1 to TRBJ2-1; unclear D gene. The V gene lost 0 bases and the J gene lost 6 bases, with 9 bases spanning the gap. This CDR3 region has 14 residues. Looked up from germline, CDR1 is MGHRA and CDR2 is YSYEKL.

A few counts support this clone. The V gene is TRBV11-2, the J gene TRBJ1-2; D is undetermined. The CDR3 totals 12 residues. Trimming shortened V by 2 bases and J by 2 bases, and 3 bases separated the two germline ends. In germline, CDR1 is SGHAT, CDR2 FQNNGV. CDR3: CASSLQNYGYTF. The CDR3 bases are TGTGCCAGCAGCTTACAGAACTATGGCTACACCTTC.

V is TRBV7-8 and J is TRBJ1-1; D is undetermined. The CDR3 runs 14 residues. V was trimmed by 2 bases and J by 1 base, leaving 8 bases between them. Germline V CDR1 and CDR2: SGHVS, FQNEAQ. In nucleotides, the CDR3 is TGTGCCAGCAGCTTATCTTCGGGGAACACTGAAGCTTTCTTT. This encodes CASSLSSGNTEAFF.

This chain links TRBV11-2 with TRBJ1-1; weak D call: TRBD1 (6 bases). Per the germline V gene, CDR1 is SGHAT and CDR2 is FQNNGV. Trimming took off 8 bases at V and 4 bases at J, with 17 bases between the two ends. This CDR3 comprises 14 residues. The CDR3 region is CASRPTGGATEAFF. The CDR3 DNA follows: TGTGCCAGCCGGCCGACGGGGGGGGCCACTGAAGCTTTCTTT.

The chain carries TRBV6-9 and TRBJ1-6; 8 bases fit TRBD1. This CDR3 is built from 14 residues. The V and J ends lost 6 bases and 9 bases, in that order; junction bases with no gene match: 7. From germline, CDR1 is MNHGY and CDR2 SVAAGI. CDR3 sequence: CASSHRGEVSPLHF. The CDR3 DNA reads as TGTGCCAGCAGCCACAGGGGGGAAGTTTCACCCCTCCACTTT.

This chain joins TRBV2 and TRBJ2-1, with D tentatively TRBD2 (6 bases). Germline CDR1 reads SNHLY; CDR2 reads FYNNEI. The CDR3 contains 14 residues. Trimming cost V 7 bases and J 9 bases, with 19 bases left between them. Here the CDR3 reads CASKVQAGSGEQFF. DNA for the CDR3: TGTGCCAGCAAGGTCCAAGCGGGTAGTGGTGAGCAGTTCTTC.

This rearrangement joins TRBV27 to TRBJ1-4, with a tentative D call TRBD1 (6 bases). CDR1 and CDR2 (germline): MNHEY, SMNVEV (reference sequence). The V gene lost 7 bases and the J gene lost 0 bases, with 9 bases spanning the gap. CDR3 size: 14 residues. CDR3 region: CASTTGPTNEKLFF. The CDR3 region has the DNA TGTGCCAGCACGACAGGCCCAACTAATGAAAAACTGTTTTTT.

The J gene is TRBJ2-1, the V gene TRBV5-5; 9 bases are a match to TRBD1. The germline gives CDR1 SGHKS, CDR2 YYEKEE (reference sequence). The CDR3 has 15 amino acids. Germline trimming cut 2 bases from V and 5 bases from J; bases unmatched to any gene: 5. CDR3 loop: CASSLTGTGNNEQFF. CDR3 sequence (DNA): TGTGCCAGCAGCTTAACCGGGACAGGGAACAATGAGCAGTTCTTC. The entire variable domain, with the rest obtained from reference TRBV5-5 and TRBJ2-1, is as follows: DAGVTQSPTHLIKTRGQQVTLRCSPISGHKSVSWYQQVLGQGPQFIFQYYEKEERGRGNFPDRFSARQFPNYSSELNVNALLLGDSALYLCASSLTGTGNNEQFFGPGTRLTVL.

CDR3 loop: CASSPRGSTDTQYF. In DNA, the CDR3 is TGTGCCAGCAGCCCGCGGGGGTCCACAGATACGCAGTATTTT. The chain uses TRBV7-3 and TRBJ2-3; TRBD2 matches at 7 bases. Germline lookup yields CDR1 SGHTA and CDR2 FQGTGA. This CDR3 has 14 amino acids. Trimming at V came to 5 bases and at J to 2 bases, leaving 4 bases not matched to a gene.

The chain recombines TRBV5-4 with TRBJ1-4, with 8 bases lining up with TRBD1. J gave up 8 bases and V 0 bases, and 6 bases lay outside the gene matches. CDR1 and CDR2 from the germline V gene are SGHNT and YYREEE (reference sequence). The CDR3 totals 15 residues. The CDR3 loop is CASSLASTGEEKLFF. For the CDR3, the DNA is TGTGCCAGCAGCTTGGCCTCGACAGGGGAAGAAAAACTGTTTTTT.

This chain connects TRBV5-1 to TRBJ2-7, with TRBD1 identical over 9 bases. The trim removed 7 bases at V and 5 bases at J, leaving 16 bases unmatched. CDR1 SGHRS and CDR2 YFSETQ come from the germline V gene. The CDR3 totals 16 residues. The DNA of the CDR3 is TGCGCCAGCGAGCTGGCCGGACAGGGGTCACCAAACGAGCAGTACTTC. Translating it yields CASELAGQGSPNEQYF.

The rearrangement joins TRBV5-4 to TRBJ1-2; D remains ambiguous. V was cut by 4 bases and J by 3 bases, with 16 bases left in between. This CDR3 comprises 15 residues. CDR1 SGHNT and CDR2 YYREEE come from the germline V gene (reference sequence). This chain's CDR3 is CASSLSHGSHYGYTF. The CDR3 region has the DNA TGTGCCAGCAGCCTCTCCCACGGGAGCCACTATGGCTACACCTTC.

The chain recombines TRBV5-1 with TRBJ2-3; TRBD1 is a possible D gene (6 bases). Trimming shortened V by 1 base and J by 0 bases, and 9 bases separated the two germline ends. Germline-derived CDR1 and CDR2 are SGHRS and YFSETQ. The CDR3 covers 15 residues. The CDR3 DNA reads as TGCGCCAGCAGCTTGAGACAGGCCAGCACAGATACGCAGTATTTT. This gives the protein CASSLRQASTDTQYF.

This chain connects TRBV10-3 to TRBJ2-3, with D possibly TRBD1 on 7 matching bases. From germline, CDR1 is ENHRY and CDR2 SYGVKD. This CDR3 region has 14 residues. Trimming stripped 10 bases from V and 3 bases from J, with 17 bases between. Here the CDR3 reads CATQGGGETDTQYF. The CDR3 DNA follows: TGTGCCACCCAGGGGGGTGGAGAAACAGATACGCAGTATTTT.

This clone was found once. The chain links TRBV6-2 or TRBV6-3 to TRBJ1-2; D is uncertain. The V and J ends lost 2 bases and 4 bases respectively, with 11 bases between them. The CDR3 runs to 14 residues. Germline V gene data show CDR1 as MNHEY and CDR2 as SVGEGT. For the CDR3, the DNA is TGTGCCAGCAGTTACGAAGGACTCGGCTATGGCTACACCTTC. Translated, it gives CASSYEGLGYGYTF.

In DNA form, the CDR3 reads TGTGCCAGCACTACCGGGGGGGACTACAAAGAGACCCAGTACTTC. It specifies CASTTGGDYKETQYF. The chain couples TRBV2 to TRBJ2-5; 8 bases fit TRBD2. Unmatched junction bases numbered 10, after V lost 7 bases and J lost 3 bases. Germline V gene sequence: CDR1 SNHLY, CDR2 FYNNEI. This CDR3 is built from 15 residues.

This clone occurred a few times. The chain joins TRBV10-1 to TRBJ2-7; TRBD1 matches 7 bases. This CDR3 comprises 15 residues. Trimming took 6 bases from V and 7 from J; bases not matched to a gene: 15. In germline, CDR1 is WNHNN, CDR2 SYGVQD (reference sequence). This CDR3 is CASSPSLGQPVEQYF. Written as DNA, the CDR3 is TGCGCCAGCAGCCCTTCCTTGGGACAGCCTGTGGAGCAGTACTTC.